This T cell receptor beta chain was identified in a study of CD8 T cells in Susac syndrome. Study-level background: Blood was drawn from patients with Susac syndrome. At that point, they were therapy-naive, on corticosteroids, or on intravenous immunoglobulin alone.

Random hexamers served to reverse transcribe roughly 0.45 to 1 ug RNA. Using its own MiXCR run on the immunoSEQ multiplex PCR reads, TCRdb lists one record per CDR3 protein. The table includes some 120,000 distinct CDR3 sequences, around 94% detected once. Trimming stripped 1 base from V and 1 base from J, with 8 bases between. CDR3 length: 15 amino acids. Looked up from germline, CDR1 is MGHRA and CDR2 is YSYEKL. The source is a human donor with Susac syndrome. The chain uses TRBV4-1 and TRBJ2-4, with D possibly being TRBD1 or TRBD2 (5 bases each). The sample consisted of CD8+ T cells from PBMCs. CDR3 protein: CASSQVGAAKNIQYF. The CDR3 coding sequence is TGCGCCAGCAGCCAAGTCGGGGCGGCCAAAAACATTCAGTACTTC.